Listed here are 5 T cell receptor beta chains from one sample, sequenced in a study of beta chain features in type 1 diabetes. Expressed TCRB transcripts got sequenced, as all isolated RNA was reverse transcribed. Sequencing was performed with immunoSEQ multiplex PCR; in TCRdb, only in-frame clones are kept and a portion is missing. The sample has roughly 170,000 clones; 13% are singletons. Sequences were obtained from central memory CD4+ T cells from blood. Source of these receptors: a woman aged 18-29 years in good health.

This clone turned up a few times. V gene TRBV29-1 combines with J gene TRBJ2-1; possible D gene TRBD1, 6 bases. The V gene's germline CDR1 is SQVTM and CDR2 ANQGSEA. Trimming cost V 5 bases and J 6 bases, with 11 bases left between them. CDR3 length: 12 residues. CDR3 in amino acids: CSVSTGPNEQFF. As DNA, the CDR3 is TGCAGCGTTTCCACAGGGCCCAATGAGCAGTTCTTC.

The rearrangement joins TRBV5-4 to TRBJ1-2, with unresolved D. Trimming took off 3 bases at V and 4 bases at J, with 19 bases between the two ends. CDR1 is SGHNT, CDR2 YYREEE, per germline (reference sequence). The CDR3 consists of 16 residues. CDR3 DNA: TGTGCCAGCAGCTCACTTGGAGTCTCATGGAGCTATGGCTACACCTTC. This sequence encodes CASSSLGVSWSYGYTF.

This clone was seen more than once but under ten times. The gene calls are TRBV15 and TRBJ2-1; 9 bases fit TRBD1. With 0 bases clipped from V and 9 bases from J, the junction kept 3 bases outside the gene matches. Per germline, CDR1 LNHNV and CDR2 YYDKDF (reference sequence). This CDR3 spans 14 amino acids. The DNA of the CDR3 is TGTGCCACCAGCAGAGAAGGGACAGGGAGTGAGCAGTTCTTC. Its protein product is CATSREGTGSEQFF.

The genes are TRBV10-3 and TRBJ1-1, with 10 bases identical to TRBD1. In germline, CDR1 is ENHRY, CDR2 SYGVKD. Trimming at V came to 6 bases and at J to 3 bases, leaving 10 bases not matched to a gene. The CDR3 has 16 amino acids. The CDR3 spells CAIRSRDRGSDTEAFF. The CDR3 DNA is TGTGCCATCAGGTCCCGGGACAGGGGTTCGGACACTGAAGCTTTCTTT.

This clone was detected only a few times. This chain connects TRBV28 to TRBJ2-4, with D unclear. The CDR3 has 16 residues. V was shortened by 4 bases and J by 0 bases, with 13 bases between the two germline ends. Germline assignment: CDR1 MDHEN and CDR2 SYDVKM. CDR3 in DNA: TGTGCCAGCAGTTCCCCCCTTTCCCTAGCCAAAAACATTCAGTACTTC. It specifies CASSSPLSLAKNIQYF. Full variable domain (missing parts from reference TRBV28 and TRBJ2-4): DVKVTQSSRYLVKRTGEKVFLECVQDMDHENMFWYRQDPGLGLRLIYFSYDVKMKEKGDIPEGYSVSREKKERFSLILESASTNQTSMYLCASSSPLSLAKNIQYFGAGTRLSVL.